This T cell receptor beta chain appears in the sequencing data of a study of blood T cells in healthy people across ages (dated by TCRdb to between 2015 and 2016). Concerning the study at large: In model experiments, roughly one uniquely barcoded TCR beta cDNA molecule per two T cells was captured by template switching. To track age-related changes in TCR beta repertoire diversity, the study relied on deep sequencing normalized with unique cDNA molecular identifiers. The donors were divided into four age groups: young (average approximately 17 years), middle-aged (almost 40), aged (about 56) and long-lived (about 79). Donors of different ages were randomly distributed across sequencing lanes to avoid experimental bias. Using the same blood draw, the study looked at two additional independent replicas of 1 million unique cDNA reads for two donors, one aged 18 to 30 and the other aged 80 or older. The paper's findings and limits, for the study overall: Because the CMV infection status of the donors was unknown, age-related changes in expanded clonotypes may potentially have been confounded. As age increased, observed TCR beta diversity per million T cells dropped in a roughly linear way, and a significant reduction was already evident by age 40. Observed TCR beta diversity correlated strongly with the percentage of naive T cells measured by flow cytometry. Estimates of total diversity based on one million sequenced T cells were regarded as lower bounds and as underestimates. Because profiling used bulk unsorted PBMCs, naive and antigen-experienced compartments could not be compared conclusively. Compared with the aged group, more naive CD4+ T cells, fewer expanded clones and increased TCR diversity were shown by the long-lived group, suggesting age selection.

Library construction relied on 5' RACE. A second PCR of about 6 to 12 cycles was run with a J-beta primer mix and a sample-barcoded 5' primer. Each TCR beta cDNA molecule received a unique molecular identifier from a template-switch 5' adaptor carrying 12 random nucleotides. At least 2.5 million CDR3-containing paired-end reads were obtained from each sample. All of the RNA was converted into first-strand cDNA using the Mint cDNA synthesis kit, with a TRBC-specific oligonucleotide serving as the primer. Following uracil-DNA glycosylase treatment, a first 18-cycle PCR with universal primers M1SS and BC2_uni_R was performed on all cDNA. The paper's processing steps were these. For normalization, 1 million high-quality reads were randomly selected from each sample, with every read carrying a distinct molecular identifier. Reads sharing molecular identifiers were discarded rather than binned into consensus sequences. CDR3 identification, clonotype clustering and error correction used MiTCR with a Q25 quality threshold and the strictest error-elimination algorithm. A nonparametric unseen species model with Euler transformation was used to estimate lower-bound total TCR beta diversity. The public sequencing data were trimmed at Q25 with fastp and processed into clonotypes with MiXCR by TCRdb, which kept only in-frame beta chains. When rows share a CDR3 protein, they turn into one entry using the most common DNA and genes. The V and J calls come from TCRdb's annotation, not from the publication. In all, the sample holds approximately 2,000,000 distinct CDR3 sequences, and around 40% of those were seen once. The ten largest account for 20% to 25% of the sample.

In its sample, this clonotype was seen a few times. What this receptor recognizes is not known. No base quality information exists; no much larger clone differs at one position. The 39 donors, aged 6 to 90 years, were systemically healthy Caucasian individuals from Russia. Approximately 9.3 milliliters of peripheral blood were drawn from each donor into EDTA-treated Vacutainer tubes. PBMCs were isolated by Ficoll-Paque density-gradient centrifugation, with at least 7 million obtained per sample. Trizol reagent was used to extract total RNA from PBMCs, with at least 6 micrograms per sample. The percentages of naive CD45RAhigh/CD27high T cells were determined by flow cytometry on a PBMC aliquot from every donor. From its cysteine to its phenylalanine, the CDR3 spans 14 amino acids. Only CDR3 DNA is held: 42 bases, read in frame from base 1. From the germline V gene, CDR1 is SGHNT and CDR2 is YENEEA. Trimming removed 5 bases from V and 6 bases from J; the gene matches leave 7 bases unexplained.

The clonotype originates from a human donor in good health. Sequencing was performed on blood. The chain uses TRBV11-3 and TRBJ2-4; 7 central nucleotides agree with TRBD1. The CDR3 amino acid sequence is: CASSPTWDRNIQYF. DNA sequence: TGTGCCAGCAGCCCCACATGGGACAGAAACATTCAGTACTTC.